The present entry profiles one T cell receptor (beta chain) with its context. The sample comes from a study of OX40 agonist ivuxolimab in advanced cancers. Study background: A history of anti-PD-1, anti-PD-L1 or anti-CTLA-4 therapy was acceptable, and 40% had some.

V lost 7 bases and J lost 5, with 12 bases in between. Germline loops: CDR1 SNHLY, CDR2 FYNNEI. The CDR3 spans 13 residues. Method: immunoSEQ multiplex PCR; TCRdb's copy keeps in-frame clones and lacks some. The sample shows about 48,000 clones, approximately 89% of them seen only once. The chain joins TRBV2 to TRBJ1-5, with D maybe TRBD1 (5 bases). This sequence was found in an adult with an advanced solid tumor such as melanoma, head and neck, liver or kidney cancer. Sequencing was performed on CD4+ or CD8+ T cells sorted from blood, taken in a trial of the OX40 agonist ivuxolimab. The CDR3 spells CASMGQEDQPQHF. The DNA of the CDR3 is TGTGCCAGCATGGGGCAGGAAGATCAGCCCCAGCATTTT.